Each of the 26 T cell receptor beta chains below was sequenced from the same sample in a study of shared clonotypes between healthy human individuals. Repertoires were generated with immunoSEQ multiplex PCR, while TCRdb's copy carries only in-frame clones and drops some. The profile shows around 2.5 million clones, 90% to 95% of them singletons. The sample taken for sequencing was naive CD4+ T cells from PBMCs. As for subset: CD45RA+ positively selected. All receptors come from a man younger than 35 in good health. Some clones in this sample may be carry-over from other donors' samples.

The genes are TRBV29-1 and TRBJ2-1; D may be TRBD1 (5 bases). The CDR3 covers 14 residues. Per the germline V gene, CDR1 is SQVTM and CDR2 is ANQGSEA. Trimming took 5 bases from V and 1 from J, leaving 12 bases between them. The CDR3 sequence is CSVRARDSYNEQFF. The CDR3 DNA sequence: TGCAGCGTTAGGGCCAGGGATTCCTACAATGAGCAGTTCTTC.

The gene calls are TRBV30 and TRBJ2-7; no reliable D call. Germline values: CDR1 GTSNPN, CDR2 SVGIG (reference sequence). Trimming shortened V by 0 bases and J by 0 bases, and 15 bases separated the two germline ends. CDR3 size: 16 residues. CDR3 bases: TGTGCCTGGAGTGTAAGAACAGTCTCAAGCTCCTACGAGCAGTACTTC. Its translation: CAWSVRTVSSSYEQYF.

The gene calls are TRBV7-6 and TRBJ2-5; no reliable D call. Germline CDR1 and CDR2: SGHVS and FNYEAQ. Trimming took off 5 bases at V and 4 bases at J, with 23 bases between the two ends. The CDR3 contains 17 residues. The CDR3 loop reads CASSRKRIPVNGETQYF. DNA of the CDR3: TGTGCCAGCAGCCGGAAACGGATACCTGTCAACGGAGAGACCCAGTACTTC.

The chain carries TRBV21-1 and TRBJ2-2; the table's D call, TRBD1, has no DNA check behind it. TRBV21-1 is tagged as a pseudogene. CDR3 length equals 17 residues. The CDR3 is CASSKEGRTGDTGELFF. DNA for the CDR3: TGTGCCAGCAGCAAAGAAGGAAGGACAGGGGACACCGGGGAGCTGTTTTTT.

The CDR3 sequence is CASSYSAGGVNEQYF. In DNA, the CDR3 is TGTGCCAGCAGTTACTCGGCAGGGGGGGTCAACGAGCAGTACTTC. This rearrangement joins TRBV6-6 to TRBJ2-7; possibly TRBD1 or TRBD2 for D (7 bases each). V was pared by 0 bases and J by 5 bases, with 14 bases between. The CDR3 covers 15 residues. Germline loops: CDR1 MNHNY, CDR2 SVGAGI (reference sequence).

V is TRBV28 and J is TRBJ2-6; 8 nucleotides agree with TRBD1. CDR1 MDHEN and CDR2 SYDVKM come from the germline V gene. The CDR3 runs 15 residues. V lost 8 bases to trimming and J lost 2 bases; unmatched junction nucleotides: 5. CDR3 nucleotides: TGTGCCAGCGGCGGACAGGGCCCTGGGGCCAACGTCCTGACTTTC. Its translation is CASGGQGPGANVLTF.

V is TRBV19 and J is TRBJ2-7; a weak D match, TRBD1 (6 bases). CDR1 is LNHDA, CDR2 SQIVND, per germline (reference sequence). CDR3 length: 14 residues. The ends were cut back, 3 bases at V and 7 bases at J, with 16 bases in the middle. The CDR3 DNA reads as TGTGCCAGTAGTATGTTCAGGGGTTCTCGGGAGCAGTACTTC. It is translated as CASSMFRGSREQYF. The variable domain in full, with the rest retrieved from reference TRBV19 and TRBJ2-7, is DGGITQSPKYLFRKEGQNVTLSCEQNLNHDAMYWYRQDPGQGLRLIYYSQIVNDFQKGDIAEGYSVSREKKESFPLTVTSAQKNPTAFYLCASSMFRGSREQYFGPGTRLTVT.

J is TRBJ2-3 and V is TRBV5-1, with D perhaps matching TRBD1 (6 bases). This CDR3 spans 14 amino acids. V was shortened by 7 bases and J by 4 bases, with 16 bases between the two germline ends. Germline V gene sequence: CDR1 SGHRS, CDR2 YFSETQ. The CDR3 DNA sequence: TGCGCCAGCCATGACAGGTCCAGGTCAGATACGCAGTATTTT. Its protein is CASHDRSRSDTQYF.

The chain employs TRBV13 and TRBJ2-5; 12 bases are a match to TRBD2. The DNA end is more similar to TRBJ2-7, so the J call may be wrong. CDR1 and CDR2 from the germline V gene are PRHDT and FYEKMQ (reference sequence). This CDR3 is built from 15 residues. This chain's CDR3 is CASSSRTSGAYEQYF. CDR3 bases: TGTGCCAGCAGCTCCCGGACTAGCGGGGCCTACGAGCAGTACTTC.

V is TRBV27 and J is TRBJ2-5; 13 bases fit TRBD2. Germline V gene lookup returns CDR1 MNHEY and CDR2 SMNVEV (reference sequence). The length of the CDR3 is 16 residues. V lost 9 bases to trimming and J lost 11 bases; unmatched junction nucleotides: 18. The CDR3 loop reads CASAGRTSGRAGQQYF. The CDR3 bases are TGTGCCAGTGCGGGCCGTACTAGCGGGAGGGCCGGTCAGCAGTACTTC.

The J gene is TRBJ2-3, the V gene TRBV30; 10 nucleotides line up with TRBD1. The CDR3 is 13 residues long. The trim removed 5 bases at V and 4 bases at J, leaving 3 bases unmatched. Germline CDR1 reads GTSNPN; CDR2 reads SVGIG (reference sequence). The DNA for the CDR3 is TGTGCCTGGGGGGACAGGGGATCAGATACGCAGTATTTT. This encodes CAWGDRGSDTQYF.

The DNA of the CDR3 is TGTGCCAGCTCACCCTTTAGCGGGAACTCCTACAATGAGCAGTTCTTC. Translating gives CASSPFSGNSYNEQFF. This rearrangement joins TRBV18 to TRBJ2-1, with 8 bases fitting TRBD2. This CDR3 has 16 residues. V dropped 3 bases and J dropped 0; count of bases not matched to a gene: 4. Germline CDR1 reads KGHSH; CDR2 reads LQKENI.

This chain connects TRBV6-5 to TRBJ1-1, with D hard to call. Between the trimmed V and J ends, which lost 0 bases and 3 bases, there was a span of 14 bases. The CDR3 runs to 16 residues. Germline-derived CDR1 and CDR2 are MNHEY and SVGAGI. This CDR3 is CASSYSMFARDTEAFF. CDR3 nucleotides: TGTGCCAGCAGTTACTCGATGTTTGCCCGGGACACTGAAGCTTTCTTT.

This chain joins TRBV27 and TRBJ1-2; D remains ambiguous. The CDR3 has 12 residues. Germline CDR1 MNHEY, CDR2 SMNVEV (reference sequence). V was pared by 6 bases and J by 9 bases, with 14 bases between. This CDR3 reads CASSPILGSYTF. The DNA of the CDR3 is TGTGCCAGCAGCCCAATCCTAGGGAGCTACACCTTC.

This sequence joins TRBV9 and TRBJ2-7; 14 nucleotides line up with TRBD2. Germline V gives CDR1 SGDLS, CDR2 YYNGEE. CDR3 length: 17 amino acids. Trimming cost V 2 bases and J 3 bases; bases outside gene matches: 7. The CDR3 DNA reads TGTGCCAGCAGCGTCGGACTAGCGGGAGGCCGTCTCTACGAGCAGTACTTC. It specifies CASSVGLAGGRLYEQYF.

The chain carries TRBV7-3 and TRBJ2-3, with 7 bases that match TRBD2. Germline CDR1 reads SGHTA; CDR2 reads FQGTGA. The ends lost 5 bases at V and 7 bases at J; junction bases unmatched: 12. The CDR3 is 15 residues long. This CDR3 is CASSPGTTPTYTQYF. In nucleotides, the CDR3 is TGTGCCAGCAGCCCCGGGACTACCCCCACTTATACGCAGTATTTT.

The V gene is TRBV5-1, the J gene TRBJ2-7; D gene unclear. Germline V CDR1 and CDR2: SGHRS, YFSETQ. Trimming cost V 1 base and J 2 bases, with 10 bases left between them. This CDR3 contains 14 residues. CDR3 in amino acids: CASSLLVGPYEQYF. The CDR3 DNA is TGCGCCAGCAGCTTGCTGGTGGGTCCCTACGAGCAGTACTTC. Drawing the rest from reference TRBV5-1 and TRBJ2-7, the complete variable domain is KAGVTQTPRYLIKTRGQQVTLSCSPISGHRSVSWYQQTPGQGLQFLFEYFSETQRNKGNFPGRFSGRQFSNSRSEMNVSTLELGDSALYLCASSLLVGPYEQYFGPGTRLTVT.

The chain is built from TRBV14 and TRBJ1-4; a possible D gene is TRBD1 (5 bases). This CDR3 region has 18 residues. Germline CDR1 is SGHDN and CDR2 is FVKESK. V dropped 2 bases and J dropped 1 base, with 17 bases sitting between them. The CDR3 bases are TGTGCCAGCAGCCAACTCTCGGGAGGGGCAGGAACTAATGAAAAACTGTTTTTT. It encodes CASSQLSGGAGTNEKLFF.

The rearrangement uses TRBV2 and TRBJ1-6; 7 nucleotides match TRBD1. Germline loops: CDR1 SNHLY, CDR2 FYNNEI. V lost 7 bases and J lost 8; bases outside the gene matches: 11. The CDR3 covers 15 residues. The CDR3 bases are TGTGCCAGCAACCCAGACAGGGTCCCATATTCACCCCTCCACTTT. The encoded protein is CASNPDRVPYSPLHF.

The chain is built from TRBV30 and TRBJ1-5; no firm D call. Between the trimmed V and J ends, which lost 0 bases and 3 bases, there was a span of 6 bases. The germline V gene encodes CDR1 GTSNPN and CDR2 SVGIG (reference sequence). The CDR3 consists of 13 residues. The CDR3 region has the DNA TGTGCCTGGAGTGTTAAGAACAATCAGCCCCAGCATTTT. Its protein product is CAWSVKNNQPQHF.

The J gene is TRBJ2-3, the V gene TRBV10-1, with D perhaps matching TRBD2 (5 bases). With 3 bases removed from V and 6 bases from J, the gap between germline ends came to 10 bases. CDR1 is WNHNN and CDR2 is SYGVQD in the germline V gene (reference sequence). The CDR3 has 13 amino acids. The CDR3 bases are TGCGCCAGCAGTGATGGGGTAGCGGATACGCAGTATTTT. Translated: CASSDGVADTQYF.

This chain joins TRBV5-1 and TRBJ1-4; D is ambiguous. Trimming took off 2 bases at V and 5 bases at J, with 10 bases between the two ends. CDR1 SGHRS and CDR2 YFSETQ come from the germline V gene. The CDR3 covers 14 residues. The chain's CDR3 is CASSFDLVNEKLFF. Written as DNA, the CDR3 is TGCGCCAGCAGCTTCGATTTGGTAAATGAAAAACTGTTTTTT.

The gene calls are TRBV5-1 and TRBJ1-1, with a weak D call TRBD1 (5 bases). Germline CDR1 reads SGHRS; CDR2 reads YFSETQ. This CDR3 spans 13 amino acids. Trimming shortened V by 6 bases and J by 7 bases, and 16 bases separated the two germline ends. This chain's CDR3 is CASNQGYDDEAFF. CDR3 bases: TGCGCCAGCAACCAGGGATACGATGATGAAGCTTTCTTT.

The J gene is TRBJ1-2, the V gene TRBV27; 7 nucleotides agree with TRBD1. Trimming at V came to 7 bases and at J to 3 bases, leaving 17 bases not matched to a gene. The CDR3 spans 17 residues. CDR1 is MNHEY, CDR2 SMNVEV, per germline (reference sequence). The CDR3 protein is CASTTILRGERYYGYTF. DNA of the CDR3: TGTGCCAGCACCACGATCCTCAGGGGGGAGAGATACTATGGCTACACCTTC.

The genes are TRBV6-5 and TRBJ1-3, with D maybe TRBD1 (6 bases). V lost 0 bases and J 2 bases, leaving 11 bases between the germline ends. The CDR3 has 16 residues. The germline CDR1 and CDR2 sequences are MNHEY and SVGAGI. The CDR3 region is CASSYSLTGPGNTIYF. The CDR3 DNA reads as TGTGCCAGCAGTTACTCCCTGACAGGCCCTGGAAACACCATATATTTT.

V and J are TRBV6-5 and TRBJ2-1; a possible D gene is TRBD2 (6 bases). Germline CDR1 is MNHEY and CDR2 is SVGAGI. Trimming left V 0 bases short and J 4 bases short, with 13 bases between. This CDR3 is built from 16 residues. The CDR3 DNA follows: TGTGCCAGCAGTTACTCGGAGGGAGTTCCGTACAATGAGCAGTTCTTC. The encoded protein is CASSYSEGVPYNEQFF.